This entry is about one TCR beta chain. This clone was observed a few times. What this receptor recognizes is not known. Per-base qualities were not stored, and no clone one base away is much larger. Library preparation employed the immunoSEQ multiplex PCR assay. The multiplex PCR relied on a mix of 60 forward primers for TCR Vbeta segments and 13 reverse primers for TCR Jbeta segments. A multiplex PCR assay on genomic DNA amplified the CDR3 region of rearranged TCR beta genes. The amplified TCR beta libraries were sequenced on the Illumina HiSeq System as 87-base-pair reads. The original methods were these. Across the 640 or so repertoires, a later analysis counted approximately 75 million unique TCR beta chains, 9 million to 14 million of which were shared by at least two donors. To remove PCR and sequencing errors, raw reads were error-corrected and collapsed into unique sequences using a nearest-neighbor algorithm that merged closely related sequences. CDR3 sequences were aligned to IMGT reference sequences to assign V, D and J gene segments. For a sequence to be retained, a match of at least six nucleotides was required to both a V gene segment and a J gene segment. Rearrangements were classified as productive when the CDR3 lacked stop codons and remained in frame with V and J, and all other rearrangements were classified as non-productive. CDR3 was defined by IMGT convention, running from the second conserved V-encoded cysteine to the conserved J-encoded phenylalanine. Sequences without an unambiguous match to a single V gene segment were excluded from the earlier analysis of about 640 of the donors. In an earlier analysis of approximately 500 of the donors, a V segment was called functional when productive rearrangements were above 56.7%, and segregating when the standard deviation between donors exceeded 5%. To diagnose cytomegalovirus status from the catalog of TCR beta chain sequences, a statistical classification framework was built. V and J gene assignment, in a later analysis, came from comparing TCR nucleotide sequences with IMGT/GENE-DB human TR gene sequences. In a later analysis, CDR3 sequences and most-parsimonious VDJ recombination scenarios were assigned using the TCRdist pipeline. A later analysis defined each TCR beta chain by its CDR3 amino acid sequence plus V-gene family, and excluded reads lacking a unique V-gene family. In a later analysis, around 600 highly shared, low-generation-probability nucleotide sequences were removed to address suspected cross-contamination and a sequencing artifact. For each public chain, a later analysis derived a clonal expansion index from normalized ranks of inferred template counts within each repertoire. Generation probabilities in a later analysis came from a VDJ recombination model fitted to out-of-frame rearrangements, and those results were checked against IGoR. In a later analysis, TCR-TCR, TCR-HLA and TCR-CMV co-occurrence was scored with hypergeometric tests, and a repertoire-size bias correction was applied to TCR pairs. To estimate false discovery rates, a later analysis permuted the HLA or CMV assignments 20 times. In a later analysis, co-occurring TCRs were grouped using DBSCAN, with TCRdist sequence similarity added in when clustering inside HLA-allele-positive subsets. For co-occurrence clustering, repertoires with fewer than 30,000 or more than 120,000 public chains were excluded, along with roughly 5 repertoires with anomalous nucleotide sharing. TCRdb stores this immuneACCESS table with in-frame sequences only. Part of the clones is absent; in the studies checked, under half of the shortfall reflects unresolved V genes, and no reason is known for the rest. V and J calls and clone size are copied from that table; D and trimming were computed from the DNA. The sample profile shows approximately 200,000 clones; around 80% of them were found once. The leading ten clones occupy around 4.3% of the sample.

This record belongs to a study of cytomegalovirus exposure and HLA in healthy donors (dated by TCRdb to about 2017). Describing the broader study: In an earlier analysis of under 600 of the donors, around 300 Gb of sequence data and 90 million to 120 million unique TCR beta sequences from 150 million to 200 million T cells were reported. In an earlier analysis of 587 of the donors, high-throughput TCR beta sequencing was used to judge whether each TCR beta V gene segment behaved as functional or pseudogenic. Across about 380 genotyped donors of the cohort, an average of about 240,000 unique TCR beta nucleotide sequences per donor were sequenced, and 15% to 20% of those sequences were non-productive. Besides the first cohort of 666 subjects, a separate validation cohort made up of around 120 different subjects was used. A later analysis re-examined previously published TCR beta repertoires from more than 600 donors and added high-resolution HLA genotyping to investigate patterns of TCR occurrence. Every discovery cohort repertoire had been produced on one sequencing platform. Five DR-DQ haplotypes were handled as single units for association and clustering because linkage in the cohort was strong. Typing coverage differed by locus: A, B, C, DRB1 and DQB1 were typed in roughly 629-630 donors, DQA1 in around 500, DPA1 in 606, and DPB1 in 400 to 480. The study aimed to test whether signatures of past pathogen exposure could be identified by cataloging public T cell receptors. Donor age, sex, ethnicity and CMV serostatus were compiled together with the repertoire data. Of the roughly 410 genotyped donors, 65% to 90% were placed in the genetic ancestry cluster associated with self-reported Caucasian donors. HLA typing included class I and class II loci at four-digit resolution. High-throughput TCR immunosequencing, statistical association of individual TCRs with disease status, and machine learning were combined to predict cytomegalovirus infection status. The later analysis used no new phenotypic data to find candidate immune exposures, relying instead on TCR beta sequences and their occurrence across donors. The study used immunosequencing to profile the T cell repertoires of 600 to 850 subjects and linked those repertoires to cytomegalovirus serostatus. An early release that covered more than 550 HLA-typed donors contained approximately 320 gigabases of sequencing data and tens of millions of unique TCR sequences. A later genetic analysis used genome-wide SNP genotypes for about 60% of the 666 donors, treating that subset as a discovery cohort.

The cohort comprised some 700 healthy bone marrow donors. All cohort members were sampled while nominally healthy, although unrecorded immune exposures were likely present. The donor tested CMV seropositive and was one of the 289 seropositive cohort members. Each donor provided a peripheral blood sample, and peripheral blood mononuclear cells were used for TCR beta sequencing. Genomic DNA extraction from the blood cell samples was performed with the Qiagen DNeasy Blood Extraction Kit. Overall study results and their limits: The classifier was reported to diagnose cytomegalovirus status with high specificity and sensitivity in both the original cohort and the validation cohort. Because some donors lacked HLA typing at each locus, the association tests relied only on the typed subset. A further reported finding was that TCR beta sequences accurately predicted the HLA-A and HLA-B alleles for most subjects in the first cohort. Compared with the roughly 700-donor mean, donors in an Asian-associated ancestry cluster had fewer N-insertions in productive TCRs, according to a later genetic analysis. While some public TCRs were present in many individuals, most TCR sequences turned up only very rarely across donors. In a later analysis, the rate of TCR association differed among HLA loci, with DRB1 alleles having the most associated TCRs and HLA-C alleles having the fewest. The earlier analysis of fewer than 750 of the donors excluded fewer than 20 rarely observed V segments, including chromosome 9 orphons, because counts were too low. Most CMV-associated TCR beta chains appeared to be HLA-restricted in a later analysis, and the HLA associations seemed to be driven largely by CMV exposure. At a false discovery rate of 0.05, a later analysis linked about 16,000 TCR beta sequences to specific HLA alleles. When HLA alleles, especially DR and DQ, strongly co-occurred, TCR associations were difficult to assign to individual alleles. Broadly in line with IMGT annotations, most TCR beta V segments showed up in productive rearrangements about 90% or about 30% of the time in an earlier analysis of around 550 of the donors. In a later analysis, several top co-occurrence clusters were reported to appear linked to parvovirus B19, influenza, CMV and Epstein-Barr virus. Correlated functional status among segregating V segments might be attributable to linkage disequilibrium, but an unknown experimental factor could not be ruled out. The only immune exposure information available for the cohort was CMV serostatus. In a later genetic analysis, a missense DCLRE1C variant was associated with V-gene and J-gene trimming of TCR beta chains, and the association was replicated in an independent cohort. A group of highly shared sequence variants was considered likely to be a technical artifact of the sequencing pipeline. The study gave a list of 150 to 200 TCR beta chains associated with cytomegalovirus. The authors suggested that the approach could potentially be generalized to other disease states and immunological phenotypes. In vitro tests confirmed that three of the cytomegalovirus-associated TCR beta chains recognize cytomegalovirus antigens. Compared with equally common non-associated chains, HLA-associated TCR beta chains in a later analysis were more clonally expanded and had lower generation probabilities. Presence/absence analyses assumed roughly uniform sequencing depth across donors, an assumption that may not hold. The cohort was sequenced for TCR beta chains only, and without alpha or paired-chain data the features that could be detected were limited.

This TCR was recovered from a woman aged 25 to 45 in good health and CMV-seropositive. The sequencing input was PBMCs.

CDR3 reads: CASSPNYNGNQPQHF. The DNA sequence is as follows: TGTGCCAGCAGCCCCAACTATAACGGCAATCAGCCCCAGCATTTT. Recombination connected TRBV7-2 to TRBJ1-5, with no D gene named confidently. Relative to germline, V is 5 bases shorter and J is 2 bases shorter, with 13 bases between their ends. CDR1 and CDR2 were assigned from the germline V gene as SGHTA and FQGNSA. The cysteine opens and the phenylalanine closes a CDR3 of 15 amino acids. Only the CDR3 DNA is retained, 45 bases long and in frame from the first base.